The next 31 T cell receptor beta chains were all read from a single sample in a study of blood T cell repertoires in COVID-19. Using immunoSEQ multiplex PCR, the repertoire was profiled, and TCRdb retains in-frame clones only, with some absent. This table holds some 230,000 clones, roughly 80% found once. Sequenced sample: PBMCs or T cells enriched from blood (not recorded which). These receptor sequences come from a woman between 35 and 50 years old with acute COVID-19.

This chain uses TRBV15 with TRBJ1-6, with TRBD1 matching 10 bases. The ends lost 0 bases at V and 9 bases at J; junction bases unmatched: 2. The CDR3 covers 15 residues. Germline loops: CDR1 LNHNV, CDR2 YYDKDF (reference sequence). The CDR3 DNA is TGTGCCACCAGCAGAGACGGGACAGGGGTTTCACCCCTCCACTTT. Translated: CATSRDGTGVSPLHF.

The chain combines TRBV6-5 with TRBJ1-2; D unresolved. The V end was cut by 1 base, the J end by 6 bases, with 9 bases between. Germline values: CDR1 MNHEY, CDR2 SVGAGI. The CDR3 is 13 amino acids. CDR3 nucleotide sequence: TGTGCCAGCAGTTACTTCGAGCGGGATGGCTACACCTTC. Protein sequence: CASSYFERDGYTF.

The chain has TRBV29-1 and TRBJ2-2; D is unresolved. The CDR3 loop spans 11 amino acids. Germline CDR1 reads SQVTM; CDR2 reads ANQGSEA. The ends were cut back, 5 bases at V and 3 bases at J, with 4 bases in the middle. CDR3 nucleotide sequence: TGCAGCGTTAGCGACACCGGGGAGCTGTTTTTT. Its protein product is CSVSDTGELFF.

This clone appeared once. V is TRBV4-1 and J is TRBJ1-2; D may be TRBD1 (6 bases). Germline V gene data show CDR1 as MGHRA and CDR2 as YSYEKL. The CDR3 loop spans 18 amino acids. Trimming left V 3 bases short and J 1 base short, with 21 bases between. The chain's CDR3 is CASSQSRRAGEYNYGYTF. CDR3 nucleotide sequence: TGCGCCAGCAGCCAGTCCCGGCGGGCAGGGGAGTATAACTATGGCTACACCTTC.

The gene calls are TRBV27 and TRBJ2-3, with TRBD1 matching 7 bases. The CDR3 sequence is 16 residues long. Germline V gene data show CDR1 as MNHEY and CDR2 as SMNVEV (reference sequence). The V and J ends lost 6 bases and 1 base, in that order; junction bases with no gene match: 10. The CDR3 is CASRNPRGQGTDTQYF. CDR3 nucleotide sequence: TGTGCCAGCAGGAACCCGAGAGGACAGGGCACAGATACGCAGTATTTT.

This clone was detected only once. This CDR3 is CASSRTGGNTEAFF. CDR3 nucleotides: TGTGCCAGCAGTAGGACAGGGGGCAACACTGAAGCTTTCTTT. This chain connects TRBV5-6 to TRBJ1-1; 11 nucleotides match TRBD1. Germline CDR1 and CDR2: SGHDT and YYEEEE. The junction had 2 bases not matched to a gene; V was cut back by 5 bases and J by 2 bases. The CDR3 is made up of 14 amino acids.

V is TRBV4-2 and J is TRBJ2-7, with D perhaps TRBD1 (6 bases). The CDR3 length is 13 residues. V was trimmed by 5 bases and J by 5 bases, leaving 13 bases between them. The germline V gene has CDR1 LGHNA and CDR2 YNFKEQ. The CDR3 DNA sequence: TGTGCCAGCAGCGGGCAGGGGTTGCACGAGCAGTACTTC. It yields the protein CASSGQGLHEQYF.

This chain uses TRBV9 with TRBJ2-7; 8 nucleotides match TRBD2. CDR1 and CDR2 from the germline V gene are SGDLS and YYNGEE. The CDR3 sequence is 14 residues long. V lost 4 bases, J lost 4 bases, and 7 bases stayed unmatched. In DNA, the CDR3 is TGTGCCAGCAGCCCAGAGGCTAGCGGGTACGAGCAGTACTTC. It codes for CASSPEASGYEQYF. The complete variable domain, with remaining parts taken from reference TRBV9 and TRBJ2-7, reads DSGVTQTPKHLITATGQRVTLRCSPRSGDLSVYWYQQSLDQGLQFLIQYYNGEERAKGNILERFSAQQFPDLHSELNLSSLELGDSALYFCASSPEASGYEQYFGPGTRLTVT.

This clone came up a few times. The rearrangement links TRBV4-3 to TRBJ1-1; D possibly corresponds to TRBD1 (6 bases). Germline CDR1 and CDR2: LGHNA and YSLEER. Deletions cut 0 bases from V and 1 base from J, with 12 bases between. The CDR3 spans 16 residues. This chain's CDR3 is CASSQDSLQGNTEAFF. The CDR3 DNA follows: TGCGCCAGCAGCCAAGATTCACTACAGGGGAACACTGAAGCTTTCTTT.

The V and J genes are TRBV29-1 and TRBJ2-5; D is unclear. Trimming cost V 6 bases and J 0 bases, with 14 bases left between them. Germline V gene data show CDR1 as SQVTM and CDR2 as ANQGSEA. This CDR3 has 14 residues. CDR3 in DNA: TGCAGCGTCTTCCCCCGGAGCTACCAAGAGACCCAGTACTTC. This sequence encodes CSVFPRSYQETQYF.

This clone was counted at least ten times. V and J are TRBV5-1 and TRBJ2-3; 7 nucleotides align to TRBD2. The ends lost 4 bases at V and 0 bases at J; junction bases unmatched: 5. CDR1 is SGHRS, CDR2 YFSETQ, per germline. This CDR3 is 15 amino acids long. The CDR3 region is CASSRGGGSTDTQYF. In DNA form, the CDR3 reads TGCGCCAGCAGCCGCGGGGGAGGGAGCACAGATACGCAGTATTTT.

This clone showed up many times. V usage is TRBV7-2 and J usage is TRBJ1-2, with 8 bases that match TRBD1. Per germline, CDR1 SGHTA and CDR2 FQGNSA. The CDR3 length is 13 residues. J was trimmed by 8 bases and V by 1 base; bases with no gene match: 3. CDR3 DNA sequence: TGTGCCAGCAGCTTAGACAGGGGGAGAGGCTACACCTTC. Translation gives CASSLDRGRGYTF.

The chain has TRBV19 and TRBJ1-5, with 8 bases aligning to TRBD1. The CDR3 has 15 amino acids. Germline loops: CDR1 LNHDA, CDR2 SQIVND (reference sequence). After removal of 7 bases from V and 2 bases from J, the junction contained 7 bases not matched to a gene. Written as DNA, the CDR3 is TGTGCCAGTAAGATAGGACAGGGCCGCAATCAGCCCCAGCATTTT. Its protein product is CASKIGQGRNQPQHF.

V and J are TRBV19 and TRBJ2-5; unclear D gene. Germline lookup yields CDR1 LNHDA and CDR2 SQIVND (reference sequence). V was cut by 4 bases and J by 2 bases, with 11 bases left in between. This CDR3 has 14 amino acids. The CDR3 DNA follows: TGTGCCAGTAGTAGCCTGTGGCCGCAAGAGACCCAGTACTTC. Its translation: CASSSLWPQETQYF.

This chain connects TRBV7-2 to TRBJ1-5, with unresolved D. The germline gives CDR1 SGHTA, CDR2 FQGNSA. The CDR3 spans 13 residues. Trimming removed 2 bases at V and 5 bases at J, with 7 bases between. CDR3: CASSLWRDQPQHF. In DNA form, the CDR3 reads TGTGCCAGCAGCTTATGGAGAGATCAGCCCCAGCATTTT.

The gene calls are TRBV28 and TRBJ1-1, with 8 bases matching TRBD1. The CDR3 has 13 residues. V trimming: 6 bases; J trimming: 4 bases; junction bases outside the gene matches: 4. Per the germline V gene, CDR1 is MDHEN and CDR2 is SYDVKM. CDR3 sequence reads: CASSRDRPTEAFF. The CDR3 DNA follows: TGTGCCAGCAGCAGGGACAGGCCCACTGAAGCTTTCTTT.

The chain carries TRBV21-1 and TRBJ2-7; the table gives TRBD1 as D, unverified against the DNA. TRBV21-1 is marked as a pseudogene. This CDR3 spans 17 amino acids. CDR3 protein: CASSNNRGRRGSCEQYF. The CDR3 DNA reads TGTGCCAGCAGCAACAACAGGGGCCGCAGGGGGAGCTGCGAGCAGTACTTC.

The chain has TRBV4-1 and TRBJ2-7, with a tentative D call TRBD2 (6 bases). Trimming stripped 0 bases from V and 6 bases from J, with 12 bases between. The CDR3 spans 14 residues. Per the germline V gene, CDR1 is MGHRA and CDR2 is YSYEKL. The CDR3 loop reads CASSQDEAGTEQYF. As DNA, the CDR3 is TGCGCCAGCAGCCAAGATGAGGCGGGGACCGAGCAGTACTTC.

The chain couples TRBV3-1 (or the pseudogene TRBV3-2) to TRBJ2-3; 10 nucleotides agree with TRBD2. V lost 4 bases, J lost 4 bases, and 2 bases stayed unmatched. This CDR3 region has 14 residues. In germline, CDR1 is LGHDT, CDR2 YNNKEL (reference sequence). The CDR3 protein is CASSRSGGADTQYF. Here the CDR3 DNA reads TGTGCCAGCAGCCGCAGCGGGGGGGCAGATACGCAGTATTTT.

The rearrangement uses TRBV7-3 and TRBJ2-5, with TRBD2 as a possible D gene (5 bases). Germline V gene sequence: CDR1 SGHTA, CDR2 FQGTGA. V gave up 5 bases and J gave up 6 bases, with 16 bases separating them. The CDR3 runs to 14 residues. The CDR3 nucleotides read TGTGCCAGCAGCCCGGCGGCTAGCCCGCAGACCCAGTACTTC. It yields the protein CASSPAASPQTQYF.

The chain employs TRBV7-2 and TRBJ2-1, with D perhaps matching TRBD1 (5 bases). Germline CDR1 SGHTA, CDR2 FQGNSA. V lost 10 bases and J lost 9, with 19 bases in between. CDR3 length: 13 amino acids. The CDR3 DNA is TGTGCCACCACTTTAATAGGGGAAGGTGAGCAGTTCTTC. It yields the protein CATTLIGEGEQFF.

The rearrangement joins TRBV2 to TRBJ1-2; perhaps TRBD1 as D (5 bases). Germline V lookup: CDR1 SNHLY, CDR2 FYNNEI. The V gene lost 0 bases and the J gene lost 9 bases, with 20 bases spanning the gap. This CDR3 is built from 16 residues. CDR3 region: CASSEALGRAGGSYTF. CDR3 coding DNA: TGTGCCAGCAGTGAAGCTCTGGGCAGGGCCGGAGGGAGCTACACCTTC.

The chain is built from TRBV6-5 and TRBJ2-7; 11 positions agree with TRBD1. J was trimmed by 5 bases and V by 6 bases; bases with no gene match: 9. The germline gives CDR1 MNHEY, CDR2 SVGAGI. This CDR3 comprises 15 residues. The chain's CDR3 is CASRDPGQGGNEQYF. Written as DNA, the CDR3 is TGTGCCAGCAGAGATCCGGGACAGGGGGGGAACGAGCAGTACTTC.

The chain couples TRBV4-2 to TRBJ2-5, with 7 bases matching TRBD1. CDR1 LGHNA and CDR2 YNFKEQ come from the germline V gene. The CDR3 has 17 residues. V lost 3 bases to trimming and J lost 5 bases; unmatched junction nucleotides: 15. The CDR3: CASSHDPTGPAIETQYF. In nucleotides, the CDR3 is TGTGCCAGCAGCCACGATCCGACAGGGCCCGCGATCGAGACCCAGTACTTC.

The V gene is TRBV28, the J gene TRBJ2-2; D perhaps matches TRBD2 (5 bases). The CDR3 is 15 amino acids. Trimming cost V 3 bases and J 2 bases, with 10 bases left between them. Germline V gene lookup returns CDR1 MDHEN and CDR2 SYDVKM. This CDR3 is CASSLVTINTGELFF. The CDR3, as DNA: TGTGCCAGCAGTTTGGTGACTATCAACACCGGGGAGCTGTTTTTT.

This chain links TRBV9 with TRBJ1-4; 7 nucleotides agree with TRBD1. The trim removed 4 bases at V and 4 bases at J, leaving 7 bases unmatched. CDR3 length: 15 residues. Per the germline V gene, CDR1 is SGDLS and CDR2 is YYNGEE. CDR3 amino acids: CASSNRQGRNEKLFF. CDR3 sequence (DNA): TGTGCCAGCAGCAACCGACAGGGACGTAATGAAAAACTGTTTTTT.

The rearrangement links TRBV30 to TRBJ2-2, with TRBD2 matching over 8 bases. This CDR3 has 16 amino acids. The ends lost 3 bases at V and 6 bases at J; junction bases unmatched: 12. Looked up from germline, CDR1 is GTSNPN and CDR2 is SVGIG (reference sequence). The DNA of the CDR3 is TGTGCCTGGAGGGGGGGCGGGAGGCCACGCTCCGGGGAGCTGTTTTTT. Amino acids: CAWRGGGRPRSGELFF.

This clone has only a few counts. V and J are TRBV7-3 and TRBJ2-7; 7 bases align to TRBD2. V trimming: 1 base; J trimming: 6 bases; junction bases outside the gene matches: 15. The CDR3 totals 17 residues. The germline CDR1 and CDR2 sequences are SGHTA and FQGTGA. The CDR3 nucleotides read TGTGCCAGCAGCTTAAAATCTTGGCGGGAGTCCCCGGTCGAGCAGTACTTC. Translated, it gives CASSLKSWRESPVEQYF.

The chain employs TRBV29-1 and TRBJ1-1; tentatively, D is TRBD1 (5 bases). V was clipped by 5 bases and J by 3 bases, with 13 bases between them. The CDR3 length is 13 residues. The germline V gene encodes CDR1 SQVTM and CDR2 ANQGSEA. The CDR3 sequence: CSVYRVGDTEAFF. The CDR3 DNA follows: TGCAGCGTTTACCGGGTAGGGGACACTGAAGCTTTCTTT. The variable domain in full, completed from reference TRBV29-1 and TRBJ1-1, reads SAVISQKPSRDICQRGTSLTIQCQVDSQVTMMFWYRQQPGQSLTLIATANQGSEATYESGFVIDKFPISRPNLTFSTLTVSNMSPEDSSIYLCSVYRVGDTEAFFGQGTRLTVV.

The chain combines TRBV9 with TRBJ2-3; D possibly corresponds to TRBD1 (5 bases). Trimming cost V 1 base and J 2 bases, with 11 bases left between them. CDR1 is SGDLS and CDR2 is YYNGEE in the germline V gene. The CDR3 extends over 15 amino acids. In DNA form, the CDR3 reads TGTGCCAGCAGCGTAAGCCTGGGGCCCACAGATACGCAGTATTTT. Amino acids: CASSVSLGPTDTQYF. Full variable domain (remainder filled in from reference TRBV9 and TRBJ2-3): DSGVTQTPKHLITATGQRVTLRCSPRSGDLSVYWYQQSLDQGLQFLIQYYNGEERAKGNILERFSAQQFPDLHSELNLSSLELGDSALYFCASSVSLGPTDTQYFGPGTRLTVL.

The rearrangement links TRBV5-1 to TRBJ2-5, with 8 nucleotides matching TRBD1. CDR1 is SGHRS and CDR2 is YFSETQ in the germline V gene. Trimming at V came to 3 bases and at J to 5 bases, leaving 0 bases not matched to a gene. The CDR3 is 12 residues long. CDR3 in DNA: TGCGCCAGCAGCTGGACAGGGGAGACCCAGTACTTC. It translates to CASSWTGETQYF.